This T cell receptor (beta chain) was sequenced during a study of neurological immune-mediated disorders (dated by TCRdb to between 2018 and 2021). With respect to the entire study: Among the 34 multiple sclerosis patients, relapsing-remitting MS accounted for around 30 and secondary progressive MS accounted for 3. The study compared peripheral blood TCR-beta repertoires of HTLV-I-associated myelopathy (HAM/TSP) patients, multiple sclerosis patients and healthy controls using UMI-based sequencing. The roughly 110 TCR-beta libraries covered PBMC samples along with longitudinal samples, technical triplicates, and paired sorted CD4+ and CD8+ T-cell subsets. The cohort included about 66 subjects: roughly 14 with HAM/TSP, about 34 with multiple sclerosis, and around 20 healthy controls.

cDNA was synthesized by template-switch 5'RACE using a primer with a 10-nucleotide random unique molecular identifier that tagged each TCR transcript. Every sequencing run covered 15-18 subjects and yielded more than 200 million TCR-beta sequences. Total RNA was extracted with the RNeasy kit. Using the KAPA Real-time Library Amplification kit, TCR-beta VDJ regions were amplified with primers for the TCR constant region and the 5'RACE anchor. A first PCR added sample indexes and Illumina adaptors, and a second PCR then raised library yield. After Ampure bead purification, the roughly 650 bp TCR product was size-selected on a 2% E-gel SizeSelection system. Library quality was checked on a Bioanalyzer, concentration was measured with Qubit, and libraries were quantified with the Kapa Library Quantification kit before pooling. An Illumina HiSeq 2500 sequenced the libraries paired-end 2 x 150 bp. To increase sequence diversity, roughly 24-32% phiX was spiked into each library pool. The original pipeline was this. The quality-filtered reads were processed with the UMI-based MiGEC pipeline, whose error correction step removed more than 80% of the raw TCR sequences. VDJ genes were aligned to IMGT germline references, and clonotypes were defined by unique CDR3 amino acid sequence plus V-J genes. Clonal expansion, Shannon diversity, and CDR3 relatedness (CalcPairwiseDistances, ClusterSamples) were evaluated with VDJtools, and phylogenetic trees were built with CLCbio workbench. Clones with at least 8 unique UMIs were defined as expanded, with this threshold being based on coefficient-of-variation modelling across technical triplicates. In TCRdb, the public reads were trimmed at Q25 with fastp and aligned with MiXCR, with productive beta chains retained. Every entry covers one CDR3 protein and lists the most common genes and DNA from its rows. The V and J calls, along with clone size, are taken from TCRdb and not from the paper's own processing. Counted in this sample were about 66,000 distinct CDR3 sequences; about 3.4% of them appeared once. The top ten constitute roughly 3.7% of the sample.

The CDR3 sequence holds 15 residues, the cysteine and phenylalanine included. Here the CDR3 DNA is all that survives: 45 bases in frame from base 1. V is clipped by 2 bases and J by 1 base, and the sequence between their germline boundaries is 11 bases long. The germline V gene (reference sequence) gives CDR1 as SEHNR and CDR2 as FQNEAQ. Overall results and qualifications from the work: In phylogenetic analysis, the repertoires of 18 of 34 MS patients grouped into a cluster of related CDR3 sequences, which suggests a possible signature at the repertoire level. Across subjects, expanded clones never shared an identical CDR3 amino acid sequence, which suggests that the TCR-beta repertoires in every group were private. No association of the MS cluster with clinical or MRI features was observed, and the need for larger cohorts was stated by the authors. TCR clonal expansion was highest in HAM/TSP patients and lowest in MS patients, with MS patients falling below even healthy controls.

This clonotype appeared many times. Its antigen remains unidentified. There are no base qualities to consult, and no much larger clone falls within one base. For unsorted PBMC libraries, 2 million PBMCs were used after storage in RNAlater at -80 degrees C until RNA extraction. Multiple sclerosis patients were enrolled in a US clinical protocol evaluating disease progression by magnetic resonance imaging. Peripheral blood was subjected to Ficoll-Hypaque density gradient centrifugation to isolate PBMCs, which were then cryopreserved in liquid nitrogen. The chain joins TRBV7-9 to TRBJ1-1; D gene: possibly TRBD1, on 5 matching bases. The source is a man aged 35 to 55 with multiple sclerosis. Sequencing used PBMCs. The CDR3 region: CASSLPAGWNTEAFF. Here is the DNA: TGTGCCAGCAGCTTACCCGCAGGGTGGAACACTGAAGCTTTCTTT.